The clone carrying this T cell receptor (beta chain) has at least ten counts. Its antigen is unidentified. TCRdb processed the 5' RACE reads anew with MiXCR; each CDR3 protein has one entry. The sample carries more than 25,000 distinct CDR3 sequences, 5.3% recorded once. The sample is drawn from a study of early T cells in non-severe SARS-CoV-2 infection. Notes on the study in general: Matching with VDJdb favored anti-spike CD8 responses (missing private and CD4 specificities).

The sequencing sample was made of whole blood. This TCR came from an adult who was a healthcare worker with PCR-confirmed SARS-CoV-2 infection or an uninfected control (not recorded which).

The CDR3 is CASSDNSGKMKYEQYF. CDR3 in DNA: TGTGCCAGCAGCGATAACTCGGGGAAGATGAAGTACGAGCAGTACTTC. The chain has TRBV28 and TRBJ2-7, with a weak D call TRBD2 (5 bases). Per germline, CDR1 MDHEN and CDR2 SYDVKM. With 6 bases removed from V and 4 bases from J, the gap between germline ends came to 22 bases. The CDR3 contains 16 residues.